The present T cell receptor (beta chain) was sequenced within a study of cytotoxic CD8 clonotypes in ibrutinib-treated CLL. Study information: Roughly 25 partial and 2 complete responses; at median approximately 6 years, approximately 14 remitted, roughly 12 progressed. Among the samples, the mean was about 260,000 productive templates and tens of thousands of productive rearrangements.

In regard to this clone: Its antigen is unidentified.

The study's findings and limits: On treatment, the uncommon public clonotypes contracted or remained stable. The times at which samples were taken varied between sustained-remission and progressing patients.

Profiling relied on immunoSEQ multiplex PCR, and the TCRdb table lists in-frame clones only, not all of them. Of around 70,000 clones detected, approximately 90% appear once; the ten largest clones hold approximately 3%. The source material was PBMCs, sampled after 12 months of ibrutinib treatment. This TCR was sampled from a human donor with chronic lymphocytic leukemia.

CDR3 bases: TGTGCCAGCTCACCCAGTCTAGGGGCCAACACCGGGGAGCTGTTTTTT. Its translation is CASSPSLGANTGELFF. J is TRBJ2-2 and V is TRBV18; D might be TRBD1 (5 bases). This CDR3 spans 16 amino acids. V was cut by 3 bases and J by 2 bases, with 13 bases left in between. In germline, CDR1 is KGHSH, CDR2 LQKENI.